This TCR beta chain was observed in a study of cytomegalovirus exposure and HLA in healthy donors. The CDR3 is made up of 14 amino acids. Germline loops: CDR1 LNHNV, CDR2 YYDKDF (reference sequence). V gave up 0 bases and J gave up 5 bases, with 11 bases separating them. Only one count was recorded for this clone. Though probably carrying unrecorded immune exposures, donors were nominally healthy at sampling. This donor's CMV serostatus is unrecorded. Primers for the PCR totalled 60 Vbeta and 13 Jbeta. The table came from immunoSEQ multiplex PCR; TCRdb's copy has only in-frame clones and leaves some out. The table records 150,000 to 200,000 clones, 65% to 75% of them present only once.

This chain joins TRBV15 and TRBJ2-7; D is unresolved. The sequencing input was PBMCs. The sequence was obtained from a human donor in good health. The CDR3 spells CATSRDTVDNEQYF. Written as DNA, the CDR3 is TGTGCCACCAGCAGAGACACGGTAGACAACGAGCAGTACTTC.